The 13 T cell receptor beta chains in this list originate from one sample, sequenced in a study of blood T cell repertoires in COVID-19. Some clones are missing from TCRdb's copy, which holds only in-frame ones; the method was immunoSEQ multiplex PCR. The sample has some 120,000 clones; around four fifths are singletons. The sample taken for sequencing was peripheral blood. The receptors here all came from a man aged 25-45 years with acute or convalescent COVID-19.

The V gene is TRBV19, the J gene TRBJ2-6; D is possibly TRBD2 (6 bases). Germline CDR1 and CDR2: LNHDA and SQIVND (reference sequence). The CDR3 is 15 residues long. Trimming took 11 bases from V and 0 from J, leaving 14 bases between them. The CDR3 region is CAARTGVSGANVLTF. CDR3 nucleotides: TGTGCCGCCAGGACGGGGGTCTCTGGGGCCAACGTCCTGACTTTC.

The V gene is TRBV6-5, the J gene TRBJ2-2, with a weak D call TRBD2 (5 bases). Germline loops: CDR1 MNHEY, CDR2 SVGAGI. This CDR3 comprises 14 residues. The V end lost 2 bases, the J end lost 5 bases, and 9 bases lay between the germline ends. The CDR3 sequence is CASSYLLETGELFF. In DNA, the CDR3 is TGTGCCAGCAGTTACCTACTAGAAACCGGGGAGCTGTTTTTT.

The J gene is TRBJ2-1, the V gene TRBV4-3; weak D call: TRBD2 (6 bases). Trimming pared 1 base from V and 6 bases from J, leaving 13 bases between. The V gene's germline CDR1 is LGHNA and CDR2 YSLEER. The CDR3 loop spans 15 amino acids. CDR3 coding DNA: TGCGCCAGCAGCCAAGGGCGGCTAGCGCCCAATGAGCAGTTCTTC. Amino acid sequence: CASSQGRLAPNEQFF.

This chain links TRBV5-8 with TRBJ2-7; perhaps TRBD1 as D (5 bases). Germline V gene lookup returns CDR1 SGHTS and CDR2 YDEGEE. This CDR3 is built from 14 residues. Trimming stripped 6 bases from V and 5 bases from J, with 18 bases between. The CDR3 region has the DNA TGTGCCAGCACCTCAGCAAGGGGATTCAACGAGCAGTACTTC. Protein product: CASTSARGFNEQYF.

Here the CDR3 reads CARTRGRPFSNQPQHF. The CDR3 region has the DNA TGCGCCAGAACAAGGGGGCGTCCCTTTAGCAATCAGCCCCAGCATTTT. The chain is built from TRBV4-3 and TRBJ1-5; 7 positions agree with TRBD1. The CDR3 covers 16 residues. The germline CDR1 and CDR2 sequences are LGHNA and YSLEER. V shed 9 bases, J shed 0 bases, and the junction held 11 bases outside the gene matches.

The J gene is TRBJ2-1, the V gene TRBV27; tentative D call: TRBD2 (5 bases). CDR3 length equals 15 residues. Trimming took off 3 bases at V and 7 bases at J, with 16 bases between the two ends. Germline V gives CDR1 MNHEY, CDR2 SMNVEV (reference sequence). The CDR3 coding sequence is TGTGCCAGCAGTTTTCGGGGTTTTGGGCGGAATGAGCAGTTCTTC. Its protein is CASSFRGFGRNEQFF.

The chain couples TRBV11-3 to TRBJ1-6; D might be TRBD1 (6 bases). The CDR3 covers 14 residues. Trimming took 5 bases from V and 9 from J, leaving 14 bases between them. Germline CDR1 and CDR2: SGHNT and YENEEA. CDR3 sequence: CASSKRGGGSPLHF. The DNA of the CDR3 is TGTGCCAGCAGCAAACGGGGAGGGGGTTCACCCCTCCACTTT.

CDR3 bases: TGTGCCAGCAGTTACTCGAGACAGATTCTCACCGGGGAGCTGTTTTTT. This codes for CASSYSRQILTGELFF. The V gene is TRBV6-2 or TRBV6-3, the J gene TRBJ2-2; D is possibly TRBD1 (5 bases). V gave up 0 bases and J gave up 4 bases, with 12 bases separating them. CDR1 and CDR2 (germline): MNHEY, SVGEGT. This CDR3 is 16 amino acids long.

The rearrangement joins TRBV3-1 (or the pseudogene TRBV3-2) to TRBJ2-3; 9 bases line up with TRBD2. CDR1 LGHDT and CDR2 YNNKEL come from the germline V gene (reference sequence). This CDR3 has 17 residues. V was pared by 0 bases and J by 2 bases, with 6 bases of the junction left unmatched. The DNA for the CDR3 is TGTGCCAGCAGCCAAGACGGCGGGAGGGCCTCCACAGATACGCAGTATTTT. Translating gives CASSQDGGRASTDTQYF.

This sequence joins TRBV6-2 or TRBV6-3 and TRBJ2-5; TRBD2 matches 7 bases. This CDR3 is built from 14 residues. Trimming removed 6 bases from V and 5 bases from J; junction bases left unmatched: 9. The germline V gene has CDR1 MNHEY and CDR2 SVGEGT. The chain's CDR3 is CASSRRLAPETQYF. CDR3 nucleotide sequence: TGTGCCAGCAGCCGGAGACTAGCCCCGGAGACCCAGTACTTC.

V usage is TRBV5-5 and J usage is TRBJ2-2; 8 positions agree with TRBD1. V shed 3 bases and J 2 bases; nucleotides not matched to a gene: 9. This CDR3 has 17 amino acids. The germline CDR1 and CDR2 sequences are SGHKS and YYEKEE (reference sequence). CDR3 region: CASSSPTDRENTGELFF. As DNA, the CDR3 is TGTGCCAGCAGCTCGCCAACGGACAGGGAAAACACCGGGGAGCTGTTTTTT.

Only a few counts were recorded for this clone. The CDR3 DNA reads TGTGCCAGCAGTTTAGCGGGAGGTAGCAATGAGCAGTTCTTC. Translating it yields CASSLAGGSNEQFF. This rearrangement joins TRBV6-2 or TRBV6-3 to TRBJ2-1, with 10 bases identical to TRBD2. CDR1 is MNHEY, CDR2 SVGEGT, per germline. The V gene end was trimmed by 4 bases and the J gene end by 6 bases; junction bases not matched to a gene: 3. CDR3 size: 14 residues.

The V gene is TRBV3-1 (or the pseudogene TRBV3-2), the J gene TRBJ1-2; 7 bases match TRBD1. The germline CDR1 and CDR2 sequences are LGHDT and YNNKEL (reference sequence). Trimming took 6 bases from V and 4 from J; bases not matched to a gene: 5. This CDR3 spans 13 amino acids. In nucleotides, the CDR3 is TGTGCCAGCAGTCGGGACAGCCTCTATGGCTACACCTTC. Translated: CASSRDSLYGYTF.